These 30 T cell receptor beta chains were sequenced from one sample in a study of response to subunit inactivated influenza vaccine. One entry per CDR3 protein results from TCRdb running MiXCR on the RT-PCR reads. The sample has about 610,000 distinct CDR3 sequences, 13% to 15% seen once; the top ten hold around 10%. The material was PBMCs from blood, obtained about 11 days after vaccination. The receptor set was obtained from a man in his fifties or sixties who received an inactivated influenza vaccine.

This rearrangement joins TRBV5-6 to TRBJ2-2, with TRBD2 identical over 7 bases. Germline V gives CDR1 SGHDT, CDR2 YYEEEE. The CDR3 runs 15 residues. Trimming at V came to 2 bases and at J to 5 bases, leaving 6 bases not matched to a gene. The CDR3 DNA is TGTGCCAGCAGCTTACCGGGAGGTTATACCGGGGAGCTGTTTTTT. Its translation: CASSLPGGYTGELFF.

This sequence joins TRBV7-8 and TRBJ2-7; the match to TRBD1 covers 7 bases. There are 14 residues in the CDR3. Trimming removed 0 bases from V and 8 bases from J; junction bases left unmatched: 7. Germline-derived CDR1 and CDR2 are SGHVS and FQNEAQ. The CDR3 DNA sequence: TGTGCCAGCAGCTTAGCGCGAAAGGGGGCCCAGCAGTACTTC. Amino acids: CASSLARKGAQQYF. The full variable domain, with the rest looked up from reference TRBV7-8 and TRBJ2-7, is GAGVSQSPRYKVAKRGQDVALRCDPISGHVSLFWYQQALGQGPEFLTYFQNEAQLDKSGLPSDRFFAERPEGSVSTLKIQRTQQEDSAVYLCASSLARKGAQQYFGPGTRLTVT.

The CDR3 region is CASRPGLAGSFPLEQYF. CDR3 nucleotide sequence: TGTGCCAGCAGGCCGGGACTAGCGGGATCATTCCCTCTCGAGCAGTACTTC. This chain links TRBV27 with TRBJ2-7; 13 nucleotides agree with TRBD2. The V and J ends lost 6 bases and 6 bases, in that order; junction bases with no gene match: 14. The CDR3 totals 17 residues. Per the germline V gene, CDR1 is MNHEY and CDR2 is SMNVEV (reference sequence).

The V gene is TRBV5-1, the J gene TRBJ2-2; TRBD1 agrees at 9 bases. Germline-derived CDR1 and CDR2 are SGHRS and YFSETQ. Trimming cost V 2 bases and J 6 bases; bases outside gene matches: 14. The CDR3 contains 18 residues. CDR3: CASSLLPVQGARSGELFF. CDR3 DNA sequence: TGCGCCAGCAGCTTACTCCCGGTACAGGGGGCAAGGTCCGGGGAGCTGTTTTTT.

In this sample, this clonotype turned up many times. The chain carries TRBV12-3 or TRBV12-4 and TRBJ2-5; no definite D call. The CDR3 contains 11 residues. V lost 8 bases and J 4 bases, leaving 8 bases between the germline ends. CDR3 loop: CASGIVETQYF. The CDR3 coding sequence is TGTGCCAGCGGGATAGTAGAGACCCAGTACTTC.

This clonotype was seen only a few times. The rearrangement uses TRBV7-2 and TRBJ2-5; perhaps TRBD2 as D (5 bases). The V end was cut by 5 bases, the J end by 7 bases, with 14 bases between. CDR1 is SGHTA, CDR2 FQGNSA, per germline. This CDR3 contains 13 residues. The CDR3 region is CASSADLAGTQYF. The CDR3 DNA reads as TGTGCCAGCAGCGCGGACTTGGCAGGGACCCAGTACTTC.

This clonotype appeared a few times. The gene calls are TRBV10-3 and TRBJ2-3; maybe TRBD1 (6 bases). The CDR3 covers 14 residues. The V gene's germline CDR1 is ENHRY and CDR2 SYGVKD. Between the trimmed V and J ends, which lost 0 bases and 5 bases, there was a span of 9 bases. CDR3 nucleotide sequence: TGTGCCATCAGTGAGTCGGAAGGGGGAGATACGCAGTATTTT. Its translation is CAISESEGGDTQYF.

In this sample, this clonotype turned up a few times. The rearrangement links TRBV24-1 to TRBJ2-2; TRBD1 or TRBD2 may be the D gene (5 bases each). Germline CDR1 is KGHDR and CDR2 is SFDVKD. The CDR3 has 17 amino acids. V lost 1 base, J lost 0 bases, and 11 bases lay in between. The CDR3 loop is CATSDFYGTPNTGELFF. The CDR3 bases are TGTGCCACCAGTGATTTCTACGGGACCCCGAACACCGGGGAGCTGTTTTTT.

The J gene is TRBJ2-3, the V gene TRBV9; 14 bases fit TRBD2. Germline CDR1 SGDLS, CDR2 YYNGEE. This CDR3 contains 17 residues. V shed 5 bases, J shed 3 bases, and the junction held 8 bases outside the gene matches. The CDR3 here is CASSPTGTSGRTDTQYF. For the CDR3, the DNA is TGTGCCAGCAGTCCTACCGGGACTAGCGGGAGAACAGATACGCAGTATTTT.

This clonotype was found a few times. The J gene is TRBJ2-7, the V gene TRBV7-2; D is undetermined. The CDR3 length is 15 residues. The V end lost 1 base, the J end lost 3 bases, and 13 bases lay between the germline ends. CDR1 is SGHTA, CDR2 FQGNSA, per germline. CDR3: CASSLGAGPYYEQYF. CDR3 nucleotide sequence: TGTGCCAGCAGCTTAGGGGCAGGACCATACTACGAGCAGTACTTC.

This clonotype has more than one count but fewer than ten. The V and J genes are TRBV11-1 and TRBJ2-1; TRBD2 matches 7 bases. Germline CDR1 and CDR2: SGHAT and FQDESV (reference sequence). The CDR3 extends over 18 amino acids. Germline trimming cut 4 bases from V and 8 bases from J; bases unmatched to any gene: 20. For the CDR3, the DNA is TGTGCCAGCAGCTCCCTCTTTGCGCGCGGGGGAGCCCTCGATGAGCAGTTCTTC. Translated, it gives CASSSLFARGGALDEQFF.

J is TRBJ1-1 and V is TRBV6-2 or TRBV6-3, with TRBD1 as a possible D gene (6 bases). This CDR3 is built from 15 residues. Trimming stripped 5 bases from V and 4 bases from J, with 17 bases between. Looked up from germline, CDR1 is MNHEY and CDR2 is SVGEGT. CDR3 sequence reads: CASSTGRGQFTEAFF. In DNA form, the CDR3 reads TGTGCCAGCAGTACCGGGCGGGGGCAGTTCACTGAAGCTTTCTTT.

The chain recombines TRBV5-5 with TRBJ2-3; 8 bases agree with TRBD1. Losses at the gene ends were 1 base for V and 0 bases for J; bases not matched to a gene: 4. This CDR3 has 16 residues. CDR1 and CDR2 from the germline V gene are SGHKS and YYEKEE (reference sequence). CDR3 protein: CASSLFQGASTDTQYF. For the CDR3, the DNA is TGTGCCAGCAGCTTGTTCCAGGGGGCAAGCACAGATACGCAGTATTTT.

The V and J genes are TRBV4-1 and TRBJ2-7; D gene unclear. Germline assignment: CDR1 MGHRA and CDR2 YSYEKL. CDR3 size: 16 residues. V was cut by 3 bases and J by 0 bases, with 15 bases left in between. The CDR3 is CASSHLKGETSYEQYF. The DNA of the CDR3 is TGCGCCAGCAGCCATTTGAAGGGCGAGACCTCCTACGAGCAGTACTTC.

This clonotype came up a few times. This chain uses TRBV10-1 with TRBJ2-7, with D unclear. The CDR3 has 16 residues. Germline CDR1 reads WNHNN; CDR2 reads SYGVQD (reference sequence). V shed 2 bases and J shed 0 bases, with 14 bases lying between them. The CDR3 coding sequence is TGCGCCAGCAGTGAGGAACAGCACCCACTCTCCTACGAGCAGTACTTC. It translates to CASSEEQHPLSYEQYF.

This clonotype appeared a few times. The chain links TRBV12-3 or TRBV12-4 to TRBJ2-3; no definite D call. The CDR3 spans 16 residues. Trimming pared 6 bases from V and 2 bases from J, leaving 18 bases between. CDR3 region: CASSPFLESFTDTQYF. CDR3 in DNA: TGTGCCAGCAGCCCCTTCCTAGAGTCGTTCACAGATACGCAGTATTTT.

This clonotype was seen more than once but under ten times. This chain uses TRBV30 with TRBJ1-5, with D tentatively TRBD1 (6 bases). This CDR3 has 13 amino acids. CDR1 and CDR2 (germline): GTSNPN, SVGIG (reference sequence). V dropped 1 base and J dropped 11 bases, with 15 bases sitting between them. CDR3 in DNA: TGTGCCTGGAGTGCCACGACAGGCCACTCCCAGCATTTT. Amino acid sequence: CAWSATTGHSQHF.

In its sample, this clonotype was seen many times. The chain couples TRBV30 to TRBJ1-1; TRBD1 is a possible D gene (6 bases). CDR1 and CDR2 (germline): GTSNPN, SVGIG (reference sequence). The CDR3 has 13 amino acids. V was cut by 1 base and J by 3 bases, with 9 bases left in between. CDR3 loop: CAWSGQVDTEAFF. In nucleotides, the CDR3 is TGTGCCTGGAGTGGACAGGTGGACACTGAAGCTTTCTTT.

V usage is TRBV6-5 and J usage is TRBJ2-7; 7 bases are shared with TRBD2. The CDR3 totals 16 residues. In germline, CDR1 is MNHEY, CDR2 SVGAGI. V gave up 2 bases and J gave up 3 bases; unmatched junction bases: 10. The CDR3 coding sequence is TGTGCCAGCAGTTACCCGACGACGGGCGGGAGCTACGAGCAGTACTTC. It yields the protein CASSYPTTGGSYEQYF.

This clonotype was observed a few times. V usage is TRBV12-3 or TRBV12-4 and J usage is TRBJ1-2; 8 bases are shared with TRBD1. This CDR3 spans 14 amino acids. V lost 2 bases, J lost 4 bases, and 3 bases stayed unmatched. In nucleotides, the CDR3 is TGTGCCAGCAGTTTATACAGGGGGGGCTATGGCTACACCTTC. Amino acid sequence: CASSLYRGGYGYTF.

This chain joins TRBV20-1 and TRBJ1-3; D gene ambiguous. Germline V gene sequence: CDR1 DFQATT, CDR2 SNEGSKA (reference sequence). V dropped 4 bases and J dropped 2 bases, with 9 bases sitting between them. CDR3 size: 13 residues. CDR3 sequence (DNA): TGCAGTGCTAACCGGCAAGCTGGAAACACCATATATTTT. This encodes CSANRQAGNTIYF.

The chain uses TRBV10-3 and TRBJ2-1; no definite D call. Germline CDR1 and CDR2: ENHRY and SYGVKD. Trimming removed 5 bases from V and 4 bases from J, with 9 bases in between. The CDR3 loop spans 13 amino acids. In DNA, the CDR3 is TGTGCCATCAGTCCTCTCCCTTACAATGAGCAGTTCTTC. Residues: CAISPLPYNEQFF.

There are a few counts of this clonotype. This chain links TRBV6-2 or TRBV6-3 with TRBJ2-7, with a possible D match to TRBD2 (6 bases). CDR3 length: 12 amino acids. The V gene lost 10 bases and the J gene lost 7 bases, with 17 bases spanning the gap. CDR1 and CDR2 (germline): MNHEY, SVGEGT. This chain's CDR3 is CATNSGSMEQYF. The CDR3 region has the DNA TGTGCCACAAACTCCGGGAGTATGGAGCAGTACTTC.

The chain is built from TRBV7-9 and TRBJ2-2; unclear D gene. The CDR3 covers 13 residues. V was pared by 5 bases and J by 4 bases, with 8 bases between. Per the germline V gene, CDR1 is SEHNR and CDR2 is FQNEAQ (reference sequence). DNA of the CDR3: TGTGCCAGCAGCCGAGCCGGCACCGGGGAGCTGTTTTTT. This translates into CASSRAGTGELFF. Filled out from reference TRBV7-9 and TRBJ2-2, the complete variable domain reads DTGVSQNPRHKITKRGQNVTFRCDPISEHNRLYWYRQTLGQGPEFLTYFQNEAQLEKSRLLSDRFSAERPKGSFSTLEIQRTEQGDSAMYLCASSRAGTGELFFGEGSRLTVL.

This clonotype has only a few counts. One junction end disagrees with the germline gene, perhaps due to a read error. The chain carries TRBV7-7 and TRBJ2-1; tentatively, D is TRBD2 (7 bases). The germline V gene has CDR1 SSHAT and CDR2 FNYEAQ (reference sequence). The CDR3 contains 15 residues. DNA for the CDR3: TGTGCTAGCAGCTTAGCCCCTGGCGGGGGCTATGAGCAGTTCTTC. As protein: CASSLAPGGGYEQFF.

This clonotype was recorded many times. The genes are TRBV10-3 and TRBJ2-7; D call uncertain. This CDR3 region has 12 residues. Trimming stripped 0 bases from V and 4 bases from J, with 4 bases between. CDR1 is ENHRY, CDR2 SYGVKD, per germline. The CDR3 region is CAISESNYEQYF. Written as DNA, the CDR3 is TGTGCCATCAGTGAGTCGAATTACGAGCAGTACTTC.

The gene calls are TRBV20-1 and TRBJ1-1; no clear D. V lost 0 bases and J 6 bases, leaving 8 bases between the germline ends. The CDR3 totals 12 residues. In germline, CDR1 is DFQATT, CDR2 SNEGSKA (reference sequence). CDR3 bases: TGCAGTGCTAGAGAGTCTACTCCTGAAGCTTTCTTT. Translated, it gives CSARESTPEAFF.

This clonotype was counted only a few times. The rearrangement links TRBV2 to TRBJ2-1; D uncertain. Germline V gives CDR1 SNHLY, CDR2 FYNNEI. Trimming took off 2 bases at V and 6 bases at J, with 11 bases between the two ends. The CDR3 loop spans 14 amino acids. The CDR3 DNA reads as TGTGCCAGCAGTGAATTCGGTGGCGGCAATGAGCAGTTCTTC. Encoded protein: CASSEFGGGNEQFF.

The chain carries TRBV20-1 and TRBJ2-2; TRBD1 is a possible D gene (6 bases). Germline V gene data show CDR1 as DFQATT and CDR2 as SNEGSKA (reference sequence). V shed 3 bases and J shed 6 bases, with 11 bases lying between them. The length of the CDR3 is 13 residues. This CDR3 reads CSARGHRSGELFF. The CDR3 bases are TGCAGTGCTAGGGGACATCGCTCCGGGGAGCTGTTTTTT.

CDR3 protein: CASSLRAGDGYTF. DNA for the CDR3: TGCGCCAGCAGCTTGAGGGCAGGGGACGGCTACACCTTC. The rearrangement uses TRBV5-1 and TRBJ1-2; a weak D match, TRBD1 (6 bases). V was clipped by 1 base and J by 8 bases, with 12 bases between them. The CDR3 has 13 amino acids. Per the germline V gene, CDR1 is SGHRS and CDR2 is YFSETQ.